The clone carrying this T cell receptor (beta chain) was seen a single time. This CDR3 region has 15 residues. CDR1 and CDR2 (germline): SNHLY, FYNNEI. V was shortened by 6 bases and J by 4 bases, with 16 bases between the two germline ends. TCRdb's copy holds only in-frame clones and misses some; the assay was immunoSEQ multiplex PCR. The sample contains 210,000 or so clones, roughly 87% of which appear only once. This sample was included in a study of blood T cell repertoires in COVID-19. What was sequenced was peripheral blood. The receptor was isolated from a man aged 35-49 years with active or convalescent COVID-19. V is TRBV2 and J is TRBJ1-3; D unclear. The CDR3 bases are TGTGCCAGCAGGGGCCAACCCAACGAGGGAAACACCATATATTTT. The encoded protein is CASRGQPNEGNTIYF.